The TCR beta chain under discussion was sequenced for a study of shared clonotypes between healthy human individuals. Overall study: Used for every donor were three CD4 naive, three CD4 memory, two CD8 naive and one CD8 memory plate.

The protocol was immunoSEQ multiplex PCR, while the TCRdb copy is restricted to in-frame clones and leaves out a portion. The data hold roughly 2.2 million clones, with 85% to 95% observed a single time. Only Caucasian adults living in Nashville, Tennessee served as donors. Germline V lookup: CDR1 MNHEY, CDR2 SVGAGI. Trimming left V 5 bases short and J 3 bases short, with 14 bases between. The CDR3 has 15 residues. The sequence came from a man younger than 35 in good health. Some clones in this sample may be carry-over from other donors' samples. V gene TRBV6-5 combines with J gene TRBJ1-3; no definite D call. The sample comprised naive CD4+ T cells from PBMCs. Documented subset: CD45RA+ positively selected. The CDR3 DNA reads TGTGCCAGCAGTCAAGAACCAACGTATGGAAACACCATATATTTT. Translation gives CASSQEPTYGNTIYF.